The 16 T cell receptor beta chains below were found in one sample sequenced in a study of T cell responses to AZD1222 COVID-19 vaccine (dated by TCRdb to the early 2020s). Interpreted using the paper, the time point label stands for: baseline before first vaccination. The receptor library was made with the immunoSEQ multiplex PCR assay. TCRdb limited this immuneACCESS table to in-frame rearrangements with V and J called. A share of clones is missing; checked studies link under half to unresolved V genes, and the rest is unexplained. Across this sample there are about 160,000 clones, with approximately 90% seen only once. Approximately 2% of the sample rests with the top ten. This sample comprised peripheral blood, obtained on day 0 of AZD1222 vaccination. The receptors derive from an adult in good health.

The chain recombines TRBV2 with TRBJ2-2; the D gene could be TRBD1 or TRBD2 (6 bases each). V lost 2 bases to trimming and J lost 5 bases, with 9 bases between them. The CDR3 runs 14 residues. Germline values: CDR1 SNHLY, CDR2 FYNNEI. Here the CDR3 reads CASSETGTTGELFF. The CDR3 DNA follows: TGTGCCAGCAGTGAAACAGGGACTACCGGGGAGCTGTTTTTT.

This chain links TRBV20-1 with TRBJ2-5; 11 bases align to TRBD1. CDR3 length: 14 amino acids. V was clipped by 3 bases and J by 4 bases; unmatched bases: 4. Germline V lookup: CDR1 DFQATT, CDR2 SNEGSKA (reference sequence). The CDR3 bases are TGCAGTGCTAGTGGACAGGGGGCATCAGAGACCCAGTACTTC. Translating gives CSASGQGASETQYF.

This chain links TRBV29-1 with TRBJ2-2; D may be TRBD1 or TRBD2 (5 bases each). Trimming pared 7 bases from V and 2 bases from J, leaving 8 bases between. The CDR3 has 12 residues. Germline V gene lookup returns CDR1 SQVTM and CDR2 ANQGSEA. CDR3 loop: CSAGRNTGELFF. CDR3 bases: TGCAGCGCGGGGCGCAACACCGGGGAGCTGTTTTTT.

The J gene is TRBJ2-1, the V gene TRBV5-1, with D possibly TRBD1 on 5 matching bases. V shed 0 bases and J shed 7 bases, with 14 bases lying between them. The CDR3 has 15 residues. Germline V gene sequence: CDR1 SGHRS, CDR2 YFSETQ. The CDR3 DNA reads TGCGCCAGCAGCTTGGTACAAGGGGATAGGAATGAGCAGTTCTTC. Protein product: CASSLVQGDRNEQFF.

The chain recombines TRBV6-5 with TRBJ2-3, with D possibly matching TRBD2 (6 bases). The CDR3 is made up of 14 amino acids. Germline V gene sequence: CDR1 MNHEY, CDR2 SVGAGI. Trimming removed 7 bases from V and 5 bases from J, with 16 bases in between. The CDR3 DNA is TGTGCCAGCACCCCTGGCGGGGCATTAGATACGCAGTATTTT. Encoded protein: CASTPGGALDTQYF.

The CDR3 bases are TGTGCCAGCACTCCAGCGGGGGGCCAATCCTACGAGCAGTACTTC. It specifies CASTPAGGQSYEQYF. This chain joins TRBV28 and TRBJ2-7; TRBD2 matches at 9 bases. The CDR3 loop spans 15 amino acids. V was clipped by 7 bases and J by 1 base; unmatched bases: 8. Germline values: CDR1 MDHEN, CDR2 SYDVKM.

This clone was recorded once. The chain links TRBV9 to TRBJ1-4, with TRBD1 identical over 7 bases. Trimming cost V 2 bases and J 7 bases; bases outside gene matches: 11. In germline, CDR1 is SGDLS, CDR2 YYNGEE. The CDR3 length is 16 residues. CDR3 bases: TGTGCCAGCAGCGTGAACACAGGGGACGTAGGTGAAAAACTGTTTTTT. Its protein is CASSVNTGDVGEKLFF.

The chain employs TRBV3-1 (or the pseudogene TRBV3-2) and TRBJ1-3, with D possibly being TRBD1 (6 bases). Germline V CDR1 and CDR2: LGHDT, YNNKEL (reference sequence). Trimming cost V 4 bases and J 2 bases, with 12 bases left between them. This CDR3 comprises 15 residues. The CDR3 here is CASSPSEGAGNTIYF. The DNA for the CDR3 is TGTGCCAGCAGCCCCTCGGAGGGGGCTGGAAACACCATATATTTT.

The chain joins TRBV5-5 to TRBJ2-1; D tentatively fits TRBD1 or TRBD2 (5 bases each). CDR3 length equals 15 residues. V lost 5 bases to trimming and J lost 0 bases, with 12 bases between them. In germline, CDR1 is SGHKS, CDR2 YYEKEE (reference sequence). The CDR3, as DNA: TGTGCCAGCAGAAGGGACGGCAGCTCCTACAATGAGCAGTTCTTC. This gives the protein CASRRDGSSYNEQFF.

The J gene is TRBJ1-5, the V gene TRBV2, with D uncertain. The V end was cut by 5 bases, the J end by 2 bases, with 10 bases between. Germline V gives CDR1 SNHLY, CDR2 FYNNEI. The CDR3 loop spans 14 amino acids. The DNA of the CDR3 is TGTGCCAGCAGTCGTCGCCTAGGCAATCAGCCCCAGCATTTT. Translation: CASSRRLGNQPQHF.

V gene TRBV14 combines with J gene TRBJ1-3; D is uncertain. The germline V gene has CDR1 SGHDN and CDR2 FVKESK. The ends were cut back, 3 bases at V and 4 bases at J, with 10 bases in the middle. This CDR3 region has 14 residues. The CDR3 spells CASSHWARGNTIYF. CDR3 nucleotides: TGTGCCAGCAGCCACTGGGCTCGAGGAAACACCATATATTTT.

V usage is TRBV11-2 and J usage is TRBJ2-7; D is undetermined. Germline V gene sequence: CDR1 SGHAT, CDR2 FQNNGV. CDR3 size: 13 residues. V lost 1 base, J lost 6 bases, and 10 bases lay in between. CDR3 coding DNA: TGTGCCAGCAGCTTAGGAGTGTGGCGCGAGCAGTACTTC. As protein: CASSLGVWREQYF.

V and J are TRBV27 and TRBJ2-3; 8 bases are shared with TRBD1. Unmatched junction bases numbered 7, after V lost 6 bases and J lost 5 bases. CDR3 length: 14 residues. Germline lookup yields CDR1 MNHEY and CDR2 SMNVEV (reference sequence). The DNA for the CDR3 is TGTGCCAGCAGCCAGACAGGGGCAAGAGATACGCAGTATTTT. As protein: CASSQTGARDTQYF.

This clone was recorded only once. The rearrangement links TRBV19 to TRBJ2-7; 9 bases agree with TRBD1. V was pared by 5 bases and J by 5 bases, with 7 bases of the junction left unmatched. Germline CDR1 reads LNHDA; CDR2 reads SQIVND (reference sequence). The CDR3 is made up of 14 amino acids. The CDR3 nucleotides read TGTGCCAGTAGTTTAGTGGACAGGGGCGACGAGCAGTACTTC. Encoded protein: CASSLVDRGDEQYF.

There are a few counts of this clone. The CDR3 region is CASSSQGVGELFF. The CDR3 DNA reads as TGTGCCAGCAGTTCCCAGGGGGTCGGGGAGCTGTTTTTT. The chain has TRBV12-3 or TRBV12-4 and TRBJ2-2; TRBD1 agrees at 7 bases. The CDR3 is 13 residues long. With V trimmed by 4 bases and J by 7 bases, 3 bases remained unmatched.

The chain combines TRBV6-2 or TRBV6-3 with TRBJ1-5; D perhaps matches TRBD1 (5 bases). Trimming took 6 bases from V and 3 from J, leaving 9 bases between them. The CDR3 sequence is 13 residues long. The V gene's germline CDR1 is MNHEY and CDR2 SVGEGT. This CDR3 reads CASSGGYNQPQHF. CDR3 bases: TGTGCCAGCAGCGGGGGGTACAATCAGCCCCAGCATTTT.